This T cell receptor beta chain was obtained from a study of CD8+ T cells in alopecia areata. Study background: The study gave treated patients oral tofacitinib at 5 to 10 mg twice daily.

Study-wide results and caveats: It was observed that many expanded lesional clones persisted in scalp and blood during tofacitinib.

Per the germline V gene, CDR1 is DFQATT and CDR2 is SNEGSKA (reference sequence). Trimming cost V 6 bases and J 6 bases; bases outside gene matches: 4. The CDR3 has 11 amino acids. In regard to this clone: Its matching antigen is unknown.

Sequencing used cDNA as its template, made by extracting RNA and reverse transcribing it. Sequencing used immunoSEQ multiplex PCR; TCRdb keeps in-frame clones, though not all of them. The data contain around 300,000 clones, 50% to 75% of them singletons. Treatment described: oral pan-JAK inhibitor, 5-10 mg twice daily. This chain connects TRBV20-1 to TRBJ1-1, with 7 bases identical to TRBD1. Here the sequenced sample was CD4+ T cells sorted from blood, taken around week 54, from a patient treated with tofacitinib. This TCR derives from a human donor with alopecia areata. The CDR3 is CSATGVAEAFF. The DNA of the CDR3 is TGCAGTGCCACAGGGGTGGCTGAAGCTTTCTTT.